A selection of T cell receptor beta chains follows, all from one sample in a study of shared clonotypes between healthy human individuals. Measured with immunoSEQ multiplex PCR; TCRdb has only the in-frame clones, and not every one. Altogether over a million clones are present, about 75% being singletons, with the ten largest covering roughly 1.5%. Material for sequencing was memory CD4+ T cells sorted from blood. These receptors all stem from a young man in good health. Each CDR3 is given with its conserved first and last residue. A D gene is named only where the DNA matches it firmly. Not all rows give a size; the values are once, few, many and, for expanded clones, a class.

j_call clone_size v_call d_call cdr3_aa cdr3_nt
TRBJ1-1 few TRBV5-6 - CASSFGGRDTEAFF TGTGCCAGCAGCTTCGGGGGGAGGGACACTGAAGCTTTCTTT
TRBJ1-6 - TRBV6-1 - CASRPTGIASPLHF TGTGCCAGCAGACCCACAGGGATAGCTTCACCCCTCCACTTT
TRBJ2-2 - TRBV9 - CASSVGNRLTGELFF TGTGCCAGCAGCGTAGGAAACAGGCTTACCGGGGAGCTGTTTTTT
TRBJ2-6 - TRBV7-9 TRBD1 CASSLQGAPEANVLTF TGTGCCAGCAGCTTACAGGGGGCGCCTGAGGCCAACGTCCTGACTTTC
TRBJ2-7 - TRBV30 - CAWSAPSGSAYEQYF TGTGCCTGGAGCGCCCCCAGCGGGTCAGCCTACGAGCAGTACTTC
TRBJ1-6 - TRBV6-5 - CASMRGTDNSPLHF TGTGCCAGCATGAGGGGGACGGATAATTCACCCCTCCACTTT
TRBJ2-1 - TRBV5-1 TRBD1 CASSFGGQGVYNEQFF TGCGCCAGCAGCTTCGGGGGACAGGGGGTTTACAATGAGCAGTTCTTC
TRBJ2-7 - TRBV6-5 TRBD1 CASSYSDRGYEQYF TGTGCCAGCAGTTACTCGGACAGGGGGTACGAGCAGTACTTC
TRBJ1-4 - TRBV7-8 - CASSPRAGKSEKLFF TGTGCCAGCAGCCCCCGGGCCGGGAAGAGTGAAAAACTGTTTTTT
TRBJ2-5 - TRBV6-6 TRBD2 CASRRGLAGNQETQYF TGTGCCAGCAGGAGAGGACTAGCGGGTAACCAAGAGACCCAGTACTTC
TRBJ2-3 - TRBV10-2 TRBD2 CASSINSGGGAIDTQYF TGCGCCAGCAGTATCAACTCTGGCGGGGGGGCCATAGATACGCAGTATTTT
TRBJ2-3 once TRBV6-1 TRBD1 CASRTGTGGTDTQYF TGTGCCAGCAGAACCGGGACAGGGGGCACAGATACGCAGTATTTT
TRBJ2-1 - TRBV6-5 TRBD2 CASSYRSGRAGNEQFF TGTGCCAGCAGTTACCGGAGCGGGAGGGCCGGAAATGAGCAGTTCTTC
TRBJ2-3 - TRBV7-6 - CASSLASSNTDTQYF TGTGCCAGCAGCTTAGCGTCGTCGAACACAGATACGCAGTATTTT
TRBJ1-5 - TRBV30 - CAWREGQDQPQHF TGTGCCTGGAGAGAAGGGCAGGATCAGCCCCAGCATTTT
TRBJ1-2 - TRBV4-1 TRBD1 CASSQVGQGEGYGYTF TGCGCCAGCAGCCAAGTGGGACAGGGGGAAGGCTATGGCTACACCTTC
TRBJ1-3 - TRBV6-5 - CASRPTVTGGNTIYF TGTGCCAGCAGGCCTACTGTTACGGGGGGAAACACCATATATTTT
TRBJ1-2 - TRBV2 - CASREREGRIGYTF TGTGCCAGCCGCGAAAGGGAGGGGAGAATAGGCTACACCTTC
TRBJ1-1 - TRBV28 TRBD1 CASRPGQGRTEAFF TGTGCCAGCAGACCGGGACAGGGGCGAACTGAAGCTTTCTTT
TRBJ1-3 - TRBV7-9 - CASSLDVRHSGNTIYF TGTGCCAGCAGCTTAGACGTCCGACACTCTGGAAACACCATATATTTT
TRBJ1-3 - TRBV7-2 TRBD1 CASSLGRGTAGNTIYF TGTGCCAGCAGCTTAGGGAGGGGGACAGCTGGAAACACCATATATTTT
TRBJ2-1 once TRBV29-1 TRBD2 CSVEDLSRGRVDEQFF TGCAGCGTTGAAGATCTCTCACGCGGGAGGGTCGATGAGCAGTTCTTC
TRBJ1-1 - TRBV29-1 - CSVVGVARGTEAFF TGCAGCGTTGTTGGGGTGGCTAGGGGGACTGAAGCTTTCTTT
TRBJ2-6 once TRBV10-3 - CAISDGDKVGANVLTF TGTGCCATCAGTGATGGGGACAAGGTTGGGGCCAACGTCCTGACTTTC
TRBJ2-7 - TRBV27 - CASSLSSRGSSYEQYF TGTGCCAGCAGTTTATCGTCCAGGGGCAGCTCCTACGAGCAGTACTTC
TRBJ2-1 - TRBV27 - CASSLKISLWHEQFF TGTGCCAGCAGTCTCAAAATTTCGTTATGGCATGAGCAGTTCTTC
TRBJ2-2 - TRBV5-1 - CASKQEPQDTGELFF TGCGCCAGTAAACAGGAGCCTCAGGACACCGGGGAGCTGTTTTTT
TRBJ2-7 once TRBV9 TRBD2 CASSPSPTSGSYEQYF TGTGCCAGCAGCCCGAGTCCCACTAGCGGGAGCTACGAGCAGTACTTC
TRBJ2-1 - TRBV5-1 - CASSLQASALGPFF TGCGCCAGCAGCTTGCAAGCTAGCGCCCTTGGTCCGTTCTTC
TRBJ2-1 - TRBV5-1 TRBD2 CASSITGTSVHEQFF TGCGCCAGCAGCATTACCGGGACTAGCGTCCATGAGCAGTTCTTC
TRBJ2-4 - TRBV15 TRBD1 CATSRKAGTGATLAKNIQYF TGTGCCACCAGCAGAAAGGCCGGGACAGGGGCCACTTTAGCCAAAAACATTCAGTACTTC
TRBJ1-5 few TRBV30 - CAWSVWGMGQPQHF TGTGCCTGGAGTGTATGGGGAATGGGTCAGCCCCAGCATTTT
TRBJ2-3 - TRBV11-2 - CASSLDRYSDTQYF TGTGCCAGCAGCTTAGATCGTTACTCAGATACGCAGTATTTT
TRBJ2-3 - TRBV10-3 TRBD2 CASGGTVTDTQYF TGTGCCAGCGGGGGGACCGTCACAGATACGCAGTATTTT
TRBJ2-7 - TRBV30 - CAWSGTAYEQYF TGTGCCTGGAGTGGGACAGCCTACGAGCAGTACTTC
TRBJ2-7 - TRBV10-2 TRBD1 CASSDPGQASSYEQYF TGCGCCAGCAGTGACCCGGGACAGGCCAGCTCCTACGAGCAGTACTTC
TRBJ2-5 - TRBV11-3 - CASSLETQYF TGTGCCAGCAGCTTAGAGACCCAGTACTTC
TRBJ2-2 - TRBV5-1 TRBD2 CASSLTLAGVGELFF TGCGCCAGCAGCTTGACCCTAGCGGGCGTAGGGGAGCTGTTTTTT
TRBJ1-5 few TRBV1 - CTSSQRRFHSNQPQHF TGCACCAGCAGCCAAAGAAGATTCCATAGCAATCAGCCCCAGCATTTT